The clone carrying this T cell receptor (beta chain) appeared many times. The germline V gene encodes CDR1 SGHAT and CDR2 FQNNGV. The CDR3 spans 14 residues. The V gene end was trimmed by 7 bases and the J gene end by 8 bases; junction bases not matched to a gene: 13. The data were taken from a study of blood T cell repertoires in COVID-19. TCRdb's table, derived via immunoSEQ multiplex PCR, lists solely in-frame clones and lacks some. Of 250,000 or so clones in the sample, 80% to 90% are singletons; the top ten hold under 8%. V is TRBV11-2 and J is TRBJ1-2; 7 nucleotides line up with TRBD1. Sequencing was performed on PBMCs or T cells enriched from blood (not recorded which). This clonotype originated in a woman in her forties or fifties who had been exposed to COVID-19. CDR3: CASTETTGTQGYTF. CDR3 in DNA: TGTGCCAGCACCGAAACGACAGGGACTCAGGGCTACACCTTC.